This entry concerns a single T cell receptor (beta chain). TCRdb keeps only in-frame clones here, not all; method: immunoSEQ multiplex PCR. The table includes more than 75,000 clones, roughly 84% detected once. V lost 5 bases to trimming and J lost 5 bases, with 9 bases between them. CDR3 length: 12 amino acids. The V gene's germline CDR1 is SGHTA and CDR2 FQGNSA. These data come from a study of PD-L1 blockade in urothelial cancer. The time point here: pretreatment peripheral blood. This chain connects TRBV7-2 to TRBJ2-5, with D possibly TRBD2 on 5 matching bases. The sample consisted of PBMCs, taken around atezolizumab (anti-PD-L1) treatment. The source of this sequence is a man aged 60 to 75 with urothelial cancer. The CDR3 reads CASSPEGETQYF. CDR3 nucleotides: TGTGCCAGCAGCCCCGAGGGCGAGACCCAGTACTTC.